This T cell receptor beta chain was documented in a study of beta chain features in type 1 diabetes. Study-level findings and limits: Whether HLA type influences TCRB rearrangement remained unresolved here.

Over 95% purity was reached by all sorted populations. The CDR3 has 15 amino acids. Germline values: CDR1 SGHTA, CDR2 FQGNSA. Unmatched junction bases numbered 8, after V lost 5 bases and J lost 7 bases. A word on this clone: The antigen remains unidentified.

What was sequenced were expressed TCRB transcripts, since all of the isolated RNA had been reverse transcribed. Generated by immunoSEQ multiplex PCR, the TCRdb table keeps only in-frame clones and is missing some. The sample lists 680,000 or so clones; roughly a sixth were seen once. The chain has TRBV7-2 and TRBJ1-5; 10 bases are a match to TRBD1. The clonotype comes from a man younger than 30 in good health. Specimen: naive CD4+ T cells from blood. CDR3 in amino acids: CASSLDRGQGQPQHF. In DNA, the CDR3 is TGTGCCAGCAGCCTCGACAGGGGGCAAGGACAGCCCCAGCATTTT. The full variable domain, completed using reference TRBV7-2 and TRBJ1-5, is GAGVSQSPSNKVTEKGKDVELRCDPISGHTALYWYRQSLGQGLEFLIYFQGNSAPDKSGLPSDRFSAERTGGSVSTLTIQRTQQEDSAVYLCASSLDRGQGQPQHFGDGTRLSIL.